A selection of T cell receptor beta chains follows, all from one sample in a study of blood T cell repertoires in COVID-19. TCRdb's copy holds only in-frame clones and misses some; the assay was immunoSEQ multiplex PCR. This table holds about 250,000 clones, about nine tenths found once. Sequencing was done on a sample of peripheral blood. The source of these receptors is a woman between 55 and 75 years old who had recovered from COVID-19. Both conserved end residues are part of each CDR3. The order of the fields is V gene, J gene, CDR3 protein.

>TRBV19|TRBJ1-2
CASSPDRTIHGYTF
>TRBV4-1|TRBJ2-2
CASSPWILAGAPNTGELFF
>TRBV4-2|TRBJ2-2
CASSRREGVGTGELFF
>TRBV7-2|TRBJ2-1
CASSLGSGGGHEQFF
>TRBV7-9|TRBJ2-7
CASSLFDSSYEQYF
>TRBV4-2|TRBJ2-2
CASSQGEVGAGELFF
>TRBV7-9|TRBJ1-2
CASSLGQANYGYTF
>TRBV11-2|TRBJ1-5
CASSLSQGQPQHF
>TRBV19|TRBJ1-2
CASTADRGRSNYGYTF
>TRBV5-1|TRBJ1-2
CASSLGQGSGYTF
>TRBV28|TRBJ2-7
CASSSTGKQREQYF
>TRBV9|TRBJ2-2
CASSFDRGGTGELFF
>TRBV2|TRBJ1-2
CASSYLPPGQGTGGYTF
>TRBV19|TRBJ1-2
CASSPRRSNGYTF
>TRBV7-8|TRBJ2-3
CASSFPMERGPRTDTQYF
>TRBV7-9|TRBJ1-4
CASSLRTYGNGLIEKLFF
>TRBV7-9|TRBJ1-2
CASSAKQGWYGYTF
>TRBV21-1|TRBJ2-5
CASGLVRQPSETQYF
>TRBV4-3|TRBJ1-1
CASSQVGWTDTEAFF
>TRBV7-7|TRBJ2-7
CASSRGLRNYEQYF
>TRBV24-1|TRBJ2-5
CAASRTGALGEETQYF
>TRBV7-2|TRBJ1-1
CASSLKPGGGTEAFF
>TRBV7-9|TRBJ1-5
CASSPDSVSNQPQHF
>TRBV11-2|TRBJ2-2
CASSPLVTSGGSGELFF
>TRBV6-5|TRBJ1-4
CASSPPGFANEKLFF
>TRBV5-6|TRBJ2-7
CASTSLGGTLEQYF
>TRBV3-1/TRBV3-2|TRBJ1-6
CASSQDYGVGQGRNSPLHF